These 22 T cell receptor beta chains originate from one sample sequenced in a study of breast tumors, draining lymph nodes, adjacent tissues. TCRdb independently ran MiXCR on the multiplex PCR reads; one entry per CDR3 protein. The sample records some 85,000 distinct CDR3 sequences, approximately 30% being singletons. Axillary draining lymph nodes of breast cancer patients supplied the node samples. The material sequenced was axillary lymph node tissue. These TCRs come from a female donor with breast cancer. Some clones in this sample may be carry-over from other donors' samples.

This clonotype was seen at least ten times. The CDR3 coding sequence is TGTGCCAGCAGCAGAACTAATGAAAAACTGTTTTTT. Encoded protein: CASSRTNEKLFF. The chain joins TRBV7-2 to TRBJ1-4; the D is unclear. The germline CDR1 and CDR2 sequences are SGHTA and FQGNSA. V lost 5 bases, J lost 1 base, and 2 bases lay in between. The CDR3 contains 12 residues. The complete variable domain, with remaining parts taken from reference TRBV7-2 and TRBJ1-4, reads GAGVSQSPSNKVTEKGKDVELRCDPISGHTALYWYRQSLGQGLEFLIYFQGNSAPDKSGLPSDRFSAERTGGSVSTLTIQRTQQEDSAVYLCASSRTNEKLFFGSGTQLSVL.

The sample holds many counts of this clonotype. The gene calls are TRBV29-1 and TRBJ1-2, with 9 bases matching TRBD1. V was pared by 4 bases and J by 5 bases, with 5 bases of the junction left unmatched. Germline CDR1 SQVTM, CDR2 ANQGSEA. The CDR3 is 13 amino acids. The CDR3: CSVVDRGGYGYTF. CDR3 nucleotide sequence: TGCAGCGTTGTGGACAGGGGCGGGTATGGCTACACCTTC. The entire variable domain, with the rest obtained from reference TRBV29-1 and TRBJ1-2, is as follows: SAVISQKPSRDICQRGTSLTIQCQVDSQVTMMFWYRQQPGQSLTLIATANQGSEATYESGFVIDKFPISRPNLTFSTLTVSNMSPEDSSIYLCSVVDRGGYGYTFGSGTRLTVV.

This clonotype was seen more than once but under ten times. This clone may be a read error of a much larger clone one base away. The chain carries TRBV20-1 and TRBJ2-1; 9 bases are a match to TRBD1. This CDR3 spans 14 amino acids. Germline CDR1 DFQATT, CDR2 SNEGSKA (reference sequence). V dropped 1 base and J dropped 9; count of bases not matched to a gene: 7. CDR3 in DNA: TGCAGTGCTAGAGGGGACAGGGCAAGGGCTGAGCAGTTCTTC. Its protein product is CSARGDRARAEQFF.

As for this clonotype: This may be a read error: a much more frequent sequence differs by one nucleotide. The J gene is TRBJ1-2, the V gene TRBV28, with D uncertain. The germline CDR1 and CDR2 sequences are MDHEN and SYDVKM. The CDR3 is 13 amino acids. The V gene lost 3 bases and the J gene lost 6 bases, with 11 bases spanning the gap. As DNA, the CDR3 is TGTGCCAGCAGTTTGAGCGAGCTCCATGGCTACACCTTC. Protein product: CASSLSELHGYTF.

This clonotype was detected ten times or more. This chain connects TRBV10-1 to TRBJ2-5; D assignment may be TRBD1 or TRBD2 (5 bases each). The germline V and J ends were trimmed by 5 bases and 9 bases, with 16 bases remaining between them. Germline V lookup: CDR1 WNHNN, CDR2 SYGVQD (reference sequence). The CDR3 contains 13 residues. The CDR3 nucleotides are TGCGCCAGCAGTCGGGACGGCCTTGGGGCCCAGTACTTC. Protein sequence: CASSRDGLGAQYF.

This clonotype was seen at least ten times. This rearrangement joins TRBV30 to TRBJ1-5; 7 bases align to TRBD1. The CDR3 runs 13 residues. J gave up 6 bases and V 0 bases, and 2 bases lay outside the gene matches. The germline V gene encodes CDR1 GTSNPN and CDR2 SVGIG (reference sequence). In DNA, the CDR3 is TGTGCCTGGAGTGTAAGGGGGCTTCAGCCCCAGCATTTT. Encoded protein: CAWSVRGLQPQHF.

This clonotype was detected only a few times. The chain has TRBV20-1 and TRBJ1-1, with D perhaps matching TRBD1 (5 bases). Germline V gives CDR1 DFQATT, CDR2 SNEGSKA (reference sequence). The CDR3 extends over 16 amino acids. V lost 0 bases to trimming and J lost 4 bases, with 18 bases between them. The DNA for the CDR3 is TGCAGTGCTAGAGATCCCAATCCACGAAGGGGCACTGAAGCTTTCTTT. Translating it yields CSARDPNPRRGTEAFF.

This clonotype was counted between two and nine times. One end of the junction is discordant with germline, which a read error may explain. This chain connects TRBV7-8 to TRBJ1-5, with D perhaps matching TRBD1 (5 bases). The CDR3 contains 16 residues. The germline gives CDR1 SGHVS, CDR2 FQNEAQ. The CDR3: CAGSHPPGRGNQPQHF. The CDR3 DNA sequence: TGCGCCGGCAGCCACCCGCCAGGCAGGGGCAATCAGCCCCAGCATTTT. Using reference TRBV7-8 and TRBJ1-5 for the parts outside the CDR3, the full variable domain is GAGVSQSPRYKVAKRGQDVALRCDPISGHVSLFWYQQALGQGPEFLTYFQNEAQLDKSGLPSDRFFAERPEGSVSTLKIQRTQQEDSAVYLCAGSHPPGRGNQPQHFGDGTRLSIL.

This clonotype has more than one count but fewer than ten. The chain joins TRBV11-2 to TRBJ1-1, with 10 nucleotides matching TRBD1. J lost 5 bases, V lost 5 bases, and 11 bases had no gene match. This CDR3 spans 16 amino acids. Germline CDR1 and CDR2: SGHAT and FQNNGV. The CDR3 DNA sequence: TGTGCCAGCAGCCGTAGGAGAGGGACAGGGGTGACTGAAGCTTTCTTT. Translation gives CASSRRRGTGVTEAFF.

Notes on this clonotype: This may stem from a read error, because a much larger clone lies one nucleotide away. This sequence joins TRBV6-2 or TRBV6-3 and TRBJ1-5, with TRBD1 matching 9 bases. CDR1 is MNHEY and CDR2 is SVGEGT in the germline V gene. The CDR3 extends over 15 amino acids. The J segment lost 6 bases and the V segment lost 4 bases, leaving 7 bases of the junction unmatched. Here the CDR3 DNA reads TGTGCCAGCAGTTTTGCCTGGACAGGGGCTCAGCCCCAGCATTTT. Its translation is CASSFAWTGAQPQHF.

As concerns this clonotype: The CDR3 ends on some other residue instead of the conserved phenylalanine or tryptophan, so this is likely a read error. The chain has TRBV7-9 and TRBJ1-2; D may be TRBD1 (6 bases). The CDR3 runs 14 residues. Germline CDR1 SEHNR, CDR2 FQNEAQ (reference sequence). The V and J ends lost 7 bases and 8 bases respectively, with 20 bases between them. CDR3 DNA: TGTGCCAGCACCTCGACAGGCGATGTGAGGGGCTACACCCTC. Translating it yields CASTSTGDVRGYTL.

Many counts were recorded for this clonotype. The chain uses TRBV6-6 and TRBJ2-7; no clear D gene. This CDR3 comprises 11 residues. Germline CDR1 and CDR2: MNHNY and SVGAGI (reference sequence). Between the trimmed V and J ends, which lost 4 bases and 7 bases, there was a span of 8 bases. This CDR3 is CASSSSTEQYF. The CDR3 DNA sequence: TGTGCCAGCAGTTCGTCGACTGAGCAGTACTTC.

In its sample, this clonotype was seen many times. The chain links TRBV12-3 or TRBV12-4 to TRBJ2-3; D is undetermined. The V end was cut by 5 bases, the J end by 1 base, with 10 bases between. The CDR3 is 14 amino acids. The CDR3 DNA sequence: TGTGCCAGCAGTCGCCTCGGTCGCACAGATACGCAGTATTTT. It codes for CASSRLGRTDTQYF.

This clonotype has at least ten counts. The chain couples TRBV10-2 to TRBJ2-1, with a weak D call TRBD1 (7 bases). Deletions cut 7 bases from V and 8 bases from J, with 24 bases between. The CDR3 covers 16 residues. Looked up from germline, CDR1 is WSHSY and CDR2 is SAAADI. CDR3 sequence (DNA): TGCGCCAGCAAGGGGGCTACCGGTGCGGGAAACTATGAGCAGTTCTTC. Translating gives CASKGATGAGNYEQFF.

This clonotype was observed at least ten times. In nucleotides, the CDR3 is TGCGCCAGCAGCCAGAGGACAGGAGGCAATCAGCCCCAGCATTTT. Its protein is CASSQRTGGNQPQHF. This sequence joins TRBV4-3 and TRBJ1-5, with 7 positions matching TRBD1. V gave up 3 bases and J gave up 2 bases; unmatched junction bases: 4. The CDR3 is 15 residues long. Germline CDR1 LGHNA, CDR2 YSLEER.

This clonotype was seen only a few times. The V call is TRBV9, the J call TRBJ2-4; TRBD1 matches 9 bases. Unmatched junction bases numbered 19, after V lost 0 bases and J lost 6 bases. Germline V lookup: CDR1 SGDLS, CDR2 YYNGEE. The CDR3 length is 20 residues. CDR3 DNA sequence: TGTGCCAGCAGCGTAGCCCCCGGACAGGGGCCCACTCTTAGGGCAAACATTCAGTACTTC. Translated: CASSVAPGQGPTLRANIQYF.

This chain uses TRBV27 with TRBJ2-1; 7 bases map to TRBD2. The CDR3 totals 16 residues. Germline values: CDR1 MNHEY, CDR2 SMNVEV (reference sequence). Germline trimming cut 4 bases from V and 4 bases from J; bases unmatched to any gene: 10. The CDR3 DNA is TGTGCCAGCAGTTGGGTACGGGAGGCAACTTACAATGAGCAGTTCTTC. As protein: CASSWVREATYNEQFF.

Details on this clonotype: A much more abundant neighbour one base away suggests this may be a read error. CDR3: CASSFLVGGGYGYTF. For the CDR3, the DNA is TGTGCCAGCAGTTTCTTGGTTGGGGGGGGCTATGGCTACACCTTC. The chain has TRBV12-3 or TRBV12-4 and TRBJ1-2, with D possibly TRBD1 on 5 matching bases. Deletions cut 3 bases from V and 4 bases from J, with 15 bases between. The CDR3 totals 15 residues.

On this clonotype: Relative to the germline gene, one junction end is altered; a read error may explain this. The J gene is TRBJ2-2, the V gene TRBV7-3, with D possibly matching TRBD2 (5 bases). Germline V CDR1 and CDR2: SGHTA, FQGTGA. The CDR3 contains 14 residues. In DNA form, the CDR3 reads TGTGCCAGCAGTTCACGGGAACGGTCCGGGGAGATGTTTTTT. Residues: CASSSRERSGEMFF.

This clonotype was seen ten or more times. The chain carries TRBV30 and TRBJ2-3; D may be TRBD2 (6 bases). The V gene's germline CDR1 is GTSNPN and CDR2 SVGIG (reference sequence). The CDR3 extends over 15 amino acids. The V and J ends lost 2 bases and 2 bases respectively, with 14 bases between them. The CDR3 bases are TGTGCCTGGAGTACCAGCGGGTCCTTCACAGATACGCAGTATTTT. Translation gives CAWSTSGSFTDTQYF.

Only a few counts were recorded for this clonotype. The chain couples TRBV5-1 to TRBJ2-5; 8 positions agree with TRBD2. The CDR3 extends over 14 amino acids. CDR1 is SGHRS, CDR2 YFSETQ, per germline. Losses at the gene ends were 4 bases for V and 8 bases for J; bases not matched to a gene: 10. Here the CDR3 DNA reads TGCGCCAGCAGCCCGGGACGGGAGGGGGACACCCAGTACTTC. Its protein is CASSPGREGDTQYF.

The chain combines TRBV5-4 with TRBJ2-1; 16 nucleotides align to TRBD2. This CDR3 region has 18 residues. J lost 6 bases, V lost 2 bases, and 8 bases had no gene match. Germline V gene data show CDR1 as SGHNT and CDR2 as YYREEE (reference sequence). The CDR3 reads CASSFFGTSGRAFNEQFF. CDR3 DNA sequence: TGTGCCAGCAGCTTTTTCGGGACTAGCGGGAGGGCTTTCAATGAGCAGTTCTTC.